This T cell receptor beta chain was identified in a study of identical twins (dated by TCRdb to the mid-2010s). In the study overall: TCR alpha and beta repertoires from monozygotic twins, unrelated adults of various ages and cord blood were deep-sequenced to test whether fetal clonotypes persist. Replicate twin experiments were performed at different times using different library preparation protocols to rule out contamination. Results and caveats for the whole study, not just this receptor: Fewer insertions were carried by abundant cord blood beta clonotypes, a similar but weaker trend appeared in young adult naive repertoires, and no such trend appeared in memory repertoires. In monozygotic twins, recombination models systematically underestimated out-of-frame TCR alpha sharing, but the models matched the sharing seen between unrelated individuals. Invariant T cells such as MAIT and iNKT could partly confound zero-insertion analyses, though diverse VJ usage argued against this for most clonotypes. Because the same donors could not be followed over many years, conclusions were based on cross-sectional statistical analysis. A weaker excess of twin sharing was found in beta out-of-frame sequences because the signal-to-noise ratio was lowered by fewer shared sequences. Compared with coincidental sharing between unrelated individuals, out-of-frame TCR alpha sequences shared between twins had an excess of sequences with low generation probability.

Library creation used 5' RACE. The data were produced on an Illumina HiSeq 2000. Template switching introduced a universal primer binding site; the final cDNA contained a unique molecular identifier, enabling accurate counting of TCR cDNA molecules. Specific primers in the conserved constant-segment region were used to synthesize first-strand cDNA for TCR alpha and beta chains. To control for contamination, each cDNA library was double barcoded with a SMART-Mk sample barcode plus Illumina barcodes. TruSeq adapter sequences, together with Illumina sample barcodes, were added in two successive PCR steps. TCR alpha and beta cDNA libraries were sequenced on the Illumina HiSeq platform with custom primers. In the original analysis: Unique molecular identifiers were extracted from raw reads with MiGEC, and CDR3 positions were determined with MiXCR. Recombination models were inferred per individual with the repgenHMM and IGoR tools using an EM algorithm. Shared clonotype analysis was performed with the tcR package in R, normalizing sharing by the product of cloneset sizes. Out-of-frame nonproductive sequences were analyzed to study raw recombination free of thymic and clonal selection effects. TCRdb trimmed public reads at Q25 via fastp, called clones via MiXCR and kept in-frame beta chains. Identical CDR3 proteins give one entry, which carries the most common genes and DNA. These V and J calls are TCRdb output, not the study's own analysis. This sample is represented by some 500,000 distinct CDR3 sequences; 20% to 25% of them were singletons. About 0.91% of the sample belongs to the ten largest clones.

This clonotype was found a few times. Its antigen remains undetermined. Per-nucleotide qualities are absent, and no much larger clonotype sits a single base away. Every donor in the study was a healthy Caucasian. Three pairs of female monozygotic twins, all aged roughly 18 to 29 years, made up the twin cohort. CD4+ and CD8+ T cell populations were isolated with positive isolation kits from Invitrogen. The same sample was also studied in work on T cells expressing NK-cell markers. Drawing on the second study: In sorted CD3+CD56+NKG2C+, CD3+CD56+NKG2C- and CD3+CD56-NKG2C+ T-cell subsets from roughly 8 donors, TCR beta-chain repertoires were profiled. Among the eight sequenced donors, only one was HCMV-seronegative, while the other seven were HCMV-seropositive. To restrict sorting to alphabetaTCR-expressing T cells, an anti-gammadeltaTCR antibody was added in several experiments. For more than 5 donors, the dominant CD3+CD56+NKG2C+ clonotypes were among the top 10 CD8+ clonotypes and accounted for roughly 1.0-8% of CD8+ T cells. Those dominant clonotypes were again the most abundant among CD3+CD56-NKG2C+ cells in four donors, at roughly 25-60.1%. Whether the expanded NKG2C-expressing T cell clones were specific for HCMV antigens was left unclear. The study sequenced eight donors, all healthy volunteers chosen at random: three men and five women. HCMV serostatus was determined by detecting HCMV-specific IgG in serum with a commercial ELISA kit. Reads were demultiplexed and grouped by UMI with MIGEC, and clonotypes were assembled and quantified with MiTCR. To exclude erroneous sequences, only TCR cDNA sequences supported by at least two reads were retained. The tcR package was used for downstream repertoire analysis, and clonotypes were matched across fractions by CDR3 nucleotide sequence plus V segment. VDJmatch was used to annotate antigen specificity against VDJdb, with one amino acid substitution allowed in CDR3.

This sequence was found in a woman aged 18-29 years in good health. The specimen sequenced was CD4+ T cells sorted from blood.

The CDR3 protein sequence reads: CSARTDLYTEAFF. The DNA is TGCAGCGCCCGGACAGACTTATACACTGAAGCTTTCTTT. The chain joins TRBV29-1 to TRBJ1-1; TRBD1 is a weak D gene call, 6 bases matching. CDR1 SQVTM and CDR2 ANQGSEA are derived from the germline V gene. The CDR3 starts with the cysteine, ends with the phenylalanine, and has 13 residues. The read is trimmed to its CDR3 DNA, 39 bases read in frame from base 1. V and J lose 7 bases and 3 bases, and a span of 15 bases separates them. With the rest looked up from the reference TRBV29-1 and TRBJ1-1 genes rather than sequenced, the full variable domain is SAVISQKPSRDICQRGTSLTIQCQVDSQVTMMFWYRQQPGQSLTLIATANQGSEATYESGFVIDKFPISRPNLTFSTLTVSNMSPEDSSIYLCSARTDLYTEAFFGQGTRLTVV.